What follows are 29 T cell receptor beta chains derived from one specimen sequenced in a study of blood T cell repertoires in COVID-19. Clones were read by immunoSEQ multiplex PCR, and TCRdb kept only the in-frame ones, dropping some. The table records a few hundred thousand clones, around nine tenths of them present only once. Sequences were obtained from PBMCs or T cells enriched from blood (not recorded which). These receptors were obtained from a woman between 45 and 65 years old who had recovered from COVID-19.

This clone came up a few times. The chain has TRBV11-1 and TRBJ2-7; 7 bases agree with TRBD2. CDR3 length: 15 amino acids. V lost 1 base, J lost 3 bases, and 6 bases stayed unmatched. CDR1 and CDR2 (germline): SGHAT, FQDESV (reference sequence). The CDR3 protein is CASSLVGTTVYEQYF. DNA for the CDR3: TGTGCCAGCAGCTTAGTGGGGACTACGGTCTACGAGCAGTACTTC.

The chain uses TRBV30 and TRBJ2-5; D is perhaps TRBD2 (5 bases). The CDR3 contains 16 residues. Trimming pared 0 bases from V and 5 bases from J, leaving 19 bases between. Germline V lookup: CDR1 GTSNPN, CDR2 SVGIG (reference sequence). In nucleotides, the CDR3 is TGTGCCTGGAGTGTACGGCCCGGAAAGACGGGGGAGACCCAGTACTTC. Protein: CAWSVRPGKTGETQYF.

This clone has only one observation. The chain uses TRBV3-1 (or the pseudogene TRBV3-2) and TRBJ2-3, with TRBD2 as a possible D gene (6 bases). V lost 4 bases and J lost 8, with 16 bases in between. CDR3 length equals 14 residues. CDR1 LGHDT and CDR2 YNNKEL come from the germline V gene (reference sequence). The CDR3, as DNA: TGTGCCAGCAGCCTCAGCGGCGGGAAGGGTACGCAGTATTTT. This codes for CASSLSGGKGTQYF.

The count of this clone is one. V usage is TRBV27 and J usage is TRBJ2-7, with unresolved D. Trimming took off 2 bases at V and 5 bases at J, with 13 bases between the two ends. The CDR3 contains 14 residues. CDR1 is MNHEY, CDR2 SMNVEV, per germline (reference sequence). The chain's CDR3 is CASSLVGSIDEQYF. The CDR3 DNA sequence: TGTGCCAGCAGTTTAGTCGGTAGCATCGACGAGCAGTACTTC.

The V and J genes are TRBV6-5 and TRBJ2-7, with TRBD1 matching over 9 bases. Losses at the gene ends were 6 bases for V and 4 bases for J; bases not matched to a gene: 7. The CDR3 runs to 14 residues. CDR1 MNHEY and CDR2 SVGAGI come from the germline V gene. The CDR3 nucleotides are TGTGCCAGCAGAGGACAGGGGAGAGTTTACGAGCAGTACTTC. Amino acids: CASRGQGRVYEQYF.

The gene calls are TRBV6-2 or TRBV6-3 and TRBJ1-5; 7 bases line up with TRBD1. The V and J ends lost 6 bases and 2 bases, in that order; junction bases with no gene match: 7. Germline assignment: CDR1 MNHEY and CDR2 SVGEGT. This CDR3 is 15 amino acids long. The CDR3: CASSPGQSGNQPQHF. CDR3 sequence (DNA): TGTGCCAGCAGCCCGGGACAGTCCGGCAATCAGCCCCAGCATTTT.

J is TRBJ1-2 and V is TRBV6-5; 9 nucleotides match TRBD1. Germline V CDR1 and CDR2: MNHEY, SVGAGI. V shed 4 bases, J shed 4 bases, and the junction held 7 bases outside the gene matches. The CDR3 is made up of 15 amino acids. For the CDR3, the DNA is TGTGCCAGCAGTTCCCTAACAGGGGGCTTCTATGGCTACACCTTC. Protein sequence: CASSSLTGGFYGYTF.

The rearrangement uses TRBV11-2 and TRBJ2-3; a possible D gene is TRBD2 (5 bases). Germline V lookup: CDR1 SGHAT, CDR2 FQNNGV. This CDR3 is built from 14 residues. Trimming removed 5 bases at V and 3 bases at J, with 12 bases between. This CDR3 is CASSSREGTDTQYF. The CDR3 bases are TGTGCCAGCAGCAGCCGCGAGGGAACAGATACGCAGTATTTT. Looking up the rest from reference TRBV11-2 and TRBJ2-3 gives the full variable domain: EAGVAQSPRYKIIEKRQSVAFWCNPISGHATLYWYQQILGQGPKLLIQFQNNGVVDDSQLPKDRFSAERLKGVDSTLKIQPAKLEDSAVYLCASSSREGTDTQYFGPGTRLTVL.

The gene calls are TRBV5-8 and TRBJ2-7; tentative D call: TRBD2 (5 bases). In germline, CDR1 is SGHTS, CDR2 YDEGEE. Trimming stripped 5 bases from V and 4 bases from J, with 13 bases between. CDR3 size: 13 residues. CDR3 in DNA: TGTGCCAGCAGGGTAATTTGGAGGTACGAGCAGTACTTC. This sequence encodes CASRVIWRYEQYF.

V is TRBV3-1 (or the pseudogene TRBV3-2) and J is TRBJ2-5; no clear D gene. Germline values: CDR1 LGHDT, CDR2 YNNKEL (reference sequence). The CDR3 is 16 residues long. V lost 1 base to trimming and J lost 5 bases, with 17 bases between them. CDR3 protein: CASSQGGHIGGETQYF. The DNA for the CDR3 is TGTGCCAGCAGCCAAGGAGGCCACATAGGCGGCGAGACCCAGTACTTC.

The chain uses TRBV9 and TRBJ1-1; 7 bases match TRBD1. The length of the CDR3 is 16 residues. Trimming removed 2 bases from V and 4 bases from J; junction bases left unmatched: 11. From germline, CDR1 is SGDLS and CDR2 YYNGEE. CDR3 residues: CASSVVQGFGATEAFF. The CDR3 coding sequence is TGTGCCAGCAGCGTGGTACAGGGGTTTGGGGCCACTGAAGCTTTCTTT.

The chain recombines TRBV6-5 with TRBJ1-5; the D is unclear. The V gene's germline CDR1 is MNHEY and CDR2 SVGAGI. The CDR3 extends over 13 amino acids. V lost 6 bases, J lost 0 bases, and 6 bases lay in between. CDR3 nucleotide sequence: TGTGCCAGCAGCAGTTATAGCAATCAGCCCCAGCATTTT. This sequence encodes CASSSYSNQPQHF.

The chain is built from TRBV5-8 and TRBJ2-7; D perhaps matches TRBD2 (5 bases). The CDR3 loop spans 14 amino acids. V dropped 5 bases and J dropped 4 bases, with 16 bases sitting between them. CDR1 is SGHTS and CDR2 is YDEGEE in the germline V gene. CDR3 residues: CASRRVGSGYEQYF. The DNA of the CDR3 is TGTGCCAGCAGGAGGGTCGGTTCGGGGTACGAGCAGTACTTC.

This rearrangement joins TRBV30 to TRBJ2-3, with 11 bases identical to TRBD2. The length of the CDR3 is 15 residues. CDR1 GTSNPN and CDR2 SVGIG come from the germline V gene (reference sequence). J was trimmed by 3 bases and V by 5 bases; bases with no gene match: 7. The DNA for the CDR3 is TGTGCCTGGGAAGAGACTAGCGGGATGACAGATACGCAGTATTTT. Its protein product is CAWEETSGMTDTQYF. Complete variable domain (other parts from reference TRBV30 and TRBJ2-3): SQTIHQWPATLVQPVGSPLSLECTVEGTSNPNLYWYRQAAGRGLQLLFYSVGIGQISSEVPQNLSASRPQDRQFILSSKKLLLSDSGFYLCAWEETSGMTDTQYFGPGTRLTVL.

The rearrangement joins TRBV7-9 to TRBJ2-1, with 8 positions matching TRBD2. V shed 5 bases and J 6 bases; nucleotides not matched to a gene: 6. CDR1 and CDR2 from the germline V gene are SEHNR and FQNEAQ (reference sequence). The CDR3 consists of 14 residues. The DNA of the CDR3 is TGTGCCAGCAGCCCCGGGACTAGTTTCAATGAGCAGTTCTTC. Encoded protein: CASSPGTSFNEQFF.

The chain has TRBV5-1 and TRBJ2-3; no definite D call. The CDR3 runs 16 residues. Germline V gene sequence: CDR1 SGHRS, CDR2 YFSETQ. Deletions cut 4 bases from V and 2 bases from J, with 17 bases between. The CDR3 DNA reads as TGCGCCAGCAGCCCCCCGACTGGCCGTTCCACAGATACGCAGTATTTT. Translation: CASSPPTGRSTDTQYF.

The CDR3 DNA reads TGTGCCAGCAGCCGAATGACTAGCGGGATCTACGAGCAGTACTTC. Protein: CASSRMTSGIYEQYF. The J gene is TRBJ2-7, the V gene TRBV5-4; 11 bases are shared with TRBD2. V trimming: 4 bases; J trimming: 3 bases; junction bases outside the gene matches: 6. This CDR3 is built from 15 residues. CDR1 SGHNT and CDR2 YYREEE come from the germline V gene (reference sequence).

This chain joins TRBV28 and TRBJ2-6, with 11 nucleotides matching TRBD1. This CDR3 is 16 amino acids long. Germline lookup yields CDR1 MDHEN and CDR2 SYDVKM. Losses at the gene ends were 11 bases for V and 1 base for J; bases not matched to a gene: 7. CDR3 region: CASKDRGLSGANVLTF. The CDR3 nucleotides are TGTGCCTCCAAGGACAGGGGGCTATCTGGGGCCAACGTCCTGACTTTC.

The chain couples TRBV6-5 to TRBJ2-5; 9 bases fit TRBD2. The trim removed 7 bases at V and 4 bases at J, leaving 10 bases unmatched. This CDR3 is built from 15 residues. CDR1 and CDR2 from the germline V gene are MNHEY and SVGAGI. The CDR3 reads CASIKGLAYGETQYF. The CDR3 nucleotides are TGTGCCAGCATCAAAGGACTAGCGTACGGAGAGACCCAGTACTTC.

The chain combines TRBV30 with TRBJ1-6; tentative D call: TRBD1 (6 bases). The CDR3 runs 14 residues. Germline-derived CDR1 and CDR2 are GTSNPN and SVGIG (reference sequence). V lost 4 bases to trimming and J lost 16 bases, with 23 bases between them. CDR3 bases: TGTGCCTGGACAGCGACAGGTGCCTTAAGGTTGCTCCACTTT. Amino acid sequence: CAWTATGALRLLHF.

The rearrangement uses TRBV5-1 and TRBJ2-2; TRBD2 is a possible D gene (6 bases). CDR3 size: 15 residues. Germline V gene data show CDR1 as SGHRS and CDR2 as YFSETQ. V shed 4 bases and J shed 7 bases, with 17 bases lying between them. DNA for the CDR3: TGCGCCAGCAGCCCCGGCGTCGCGGAGGGCGGGGAGCTGTTTTTT. Amino acids: CASSPGVAEGGELFF.

V is TRBV11-1 and J is TRBJ1-6, with D uncertain. Per germline, CDR1 SGHAT and CDR2 FQDESV (reference sequence). This CDR3 is built from 13 residues. Between the trimmed V and J ends, which lost 3 bases and 9 bases, there was a span of 9 bases. The chain's CDR3 is CASSLRGSSPLHF. Here the CDR3 DNA reads TGTGCCAGCAGCTTGCGGGGAAGTTCACCCCTCCACTTT. Using reference TRBV11-1 and TRBJ1-6 for the parts outside the CDR3, the full variable domain is EAEVAQSPRYKITEKSQAVAFWCDPISGHATLYWYRQILGQGPELLVQFQDESVVDDSQLPKDRFSAERLKGVDSTLKIQPAELGDSAMYLCASSLRGSSPLHFGNGTRLTVT.

The gene calls are TRBV3-1 (or the pseudogene TRBV3-2) and TRBJ1-1, with 10 bases that match TRBD1. The germline gives CDR1 LGHDT, CDR2 YNNKEL (reference sequence). The CDR3 sequence is 13 residues long. V lost 3 bases to trimming and J lost 7 bases; unmatched junction nucleotides: 2. The CDR3 region has the DNA TGTGCCAGCAGCCACCGGGACAGGGGTGAAGCTTTCTTT. Protein product: CASSHRDRGEAFF.

Only a few counts were recorded for this clone. The chain has TRBV10-3 and TRBJ2-2, with TRBD2 as a possible D gene (7 bases). Germline V gene lookup returns CDR1 ENHRY and CDR2 SYGVKD. V was clipped by 2 bases and J by 3 bases, with 22 bases between them. CDR3 length equals 19 residues. The DNA for the CDR3 is TGTGCCATCAGTGAGGAGGGGGGCTTGGCGGGAGAGCACACCGGGGAGCTGTTTTTT. It encodes CAISEEGGLAGEHTGELFF.

The CDR3 DNA follows: TGTGCCAGCAGTACACAGTTCCTGGCTGAAGCTTTCTTT. It encodes CASSTQFLAEAFF. V is TRBV6-2 or TRBV6-3 and J is TRBJ1-1, with D unclear. Germline CDR1 is MNHEY and CDR2 is SVGEGT. The CDR3 consists of 13 residues. Trimming took off 5 bases at V and 6 bases at J, with 13 bases between the two ends.

CDR3 in amino acids: CASSPRQGARQPQHF. For the CDR3, the DNA is TGTGCCAGCAGCCCTCGACAGGGGGCGCGTCAGCCCCAGCATTTT. The genes are TRBV3-1 (or the pseudogene TRBV3-2) and TRBJ1-5; TRBD1 agrees at 10 bases. With 4 bases clipped from V and 6 bases from J, the junction kept 6 bases outside the gene matches. Germline V CDR1 and CDR2: LGHDT, YNNKEL (reference sequence). The CDR3 loop spans 15 amino acids.

The CDR3 region has the DNA TGCGCCAGCAGCTTGGTGGCGGGAGTTGCGTGGAATGAGCAGTTCTTC. The encoded protein is CASSLVAGVAWNEQFF. The chain joins TRBV5-1 to TRBJ2-1, with 7 bases lining up with TRBD2. V shed 0 bases, J shed 7 bases, and the junction held 10 bases outside the gene matches. The germline V gene encodes CDR1 SGHRS and CDR2 YFSETQ. The CDR3 contains 16 residues.

This chain connects TRBV19 to TRBJ2-5, with D possibly matching TRBD2 (5 bases). Germline CDR1 is LNHDA and CDR2 is SQIVND (reference sequence). There are 14 residues in the CDR3. Trimming shortened V by 2 bases and J by 5 bases, and 12 bases separated the two germline ends. CDR3 amino acids: CASSISLQRETQYF. For the CDR3, the DNA is TGTGCCAGTAGTATATCGCTCCAGCGGGAGACCCAGTACTTC.

This chain connects TRBV30 to TRBJ2-1; TRBD2 agrees at 13 bases. Trimming cost V 3 bases and J 7 bases; bases outside gene matches: 9. There are 16 residues in the CDR3. Germline V gene data show CDR1 as GTSNPN and CDR2 as SVGIG (reference sequence). The CDR3 region has the DNA TGTGCCTGGAGGCAAACTAGCGGGAGGGCCGGTAATGAGCAGTTCTTC. Translating gives CAWRQTSGRAGNEQFF.